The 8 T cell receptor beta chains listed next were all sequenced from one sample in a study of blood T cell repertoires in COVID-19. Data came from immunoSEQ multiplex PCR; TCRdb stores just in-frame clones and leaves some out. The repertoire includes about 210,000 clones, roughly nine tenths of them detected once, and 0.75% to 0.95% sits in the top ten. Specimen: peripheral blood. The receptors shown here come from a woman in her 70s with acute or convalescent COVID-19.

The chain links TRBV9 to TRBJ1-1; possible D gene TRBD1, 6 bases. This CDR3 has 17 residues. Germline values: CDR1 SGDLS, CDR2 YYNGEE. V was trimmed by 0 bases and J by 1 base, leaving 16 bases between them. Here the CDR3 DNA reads TGTGCCAGCAGCGTAGACCCCCCAGGGGCCAGGAACACTGAAGCTTTCTTT. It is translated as CASSVDPPGARNTEAFF.

CDR3 DNA sequence: TGTGCCAGCAGCCACCCAGGGGGCTCTGAAGCTTTCTTT. It specifies CASSHPGGSEAFF. The chain uses TRBV7-9 and TRBJ1-1, with TRBD1 identical over 8 bases. This CDR3 contains 13 residues. Germline CDR1 and CDR2: SEHNR and FQNEAQ (reference sequence). V shed 5 bases, J shed 6 bases, and the junction held 5 bases outside the gene matches.

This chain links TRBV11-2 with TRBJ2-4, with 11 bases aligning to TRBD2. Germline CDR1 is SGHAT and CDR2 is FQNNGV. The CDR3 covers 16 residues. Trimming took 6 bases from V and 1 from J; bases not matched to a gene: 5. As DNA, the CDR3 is TGTGCCAGCAGTCTGGTAGCGGGGGGGGCCAAAAACATTCAGTACTTC. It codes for CASSLVAGGAKNIQYF.

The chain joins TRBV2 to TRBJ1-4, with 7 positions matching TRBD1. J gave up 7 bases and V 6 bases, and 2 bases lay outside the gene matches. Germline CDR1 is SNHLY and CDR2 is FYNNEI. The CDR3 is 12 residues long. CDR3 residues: CASRGDSEKLFF. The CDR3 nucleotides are TGTGCCAGCAGGGGGGACAGTGAAAAACTGTTTTTT.

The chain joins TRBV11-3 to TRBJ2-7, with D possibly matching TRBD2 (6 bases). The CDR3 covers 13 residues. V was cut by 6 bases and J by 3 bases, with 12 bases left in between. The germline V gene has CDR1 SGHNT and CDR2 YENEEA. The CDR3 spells CASSSTGVYEQYF. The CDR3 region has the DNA TGTGCCAGCAGTTCCACGGGGGTCTACGAGCAGTACTTC.

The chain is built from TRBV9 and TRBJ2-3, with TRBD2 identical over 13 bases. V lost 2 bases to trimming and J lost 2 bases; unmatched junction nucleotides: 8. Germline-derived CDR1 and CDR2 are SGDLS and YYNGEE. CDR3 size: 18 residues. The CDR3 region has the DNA TGTGCCAGCAGCGTCGGTGGACTAGCGGGAGCCCACACAGATACGCAGTATTTT. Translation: CASSVGGLAGAHTDTQYF.

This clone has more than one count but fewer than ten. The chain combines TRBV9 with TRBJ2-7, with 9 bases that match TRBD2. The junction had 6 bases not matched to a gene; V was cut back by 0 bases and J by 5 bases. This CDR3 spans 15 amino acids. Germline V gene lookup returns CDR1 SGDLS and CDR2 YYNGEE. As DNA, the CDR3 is TGTGCCAGCAGCGTAGGTGGACTAGCGAGCCACGAGCAGTACTTC. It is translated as CASSVGGLASHEQYF.

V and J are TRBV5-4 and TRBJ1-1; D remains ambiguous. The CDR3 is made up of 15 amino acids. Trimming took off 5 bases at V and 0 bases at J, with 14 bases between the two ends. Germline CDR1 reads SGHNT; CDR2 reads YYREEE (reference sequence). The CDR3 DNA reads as TGTGCCAGCAGTTACCAGGCGATCATGAACACTGAAGCTTTCTTT. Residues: CASSYQAIMNTEAFF.